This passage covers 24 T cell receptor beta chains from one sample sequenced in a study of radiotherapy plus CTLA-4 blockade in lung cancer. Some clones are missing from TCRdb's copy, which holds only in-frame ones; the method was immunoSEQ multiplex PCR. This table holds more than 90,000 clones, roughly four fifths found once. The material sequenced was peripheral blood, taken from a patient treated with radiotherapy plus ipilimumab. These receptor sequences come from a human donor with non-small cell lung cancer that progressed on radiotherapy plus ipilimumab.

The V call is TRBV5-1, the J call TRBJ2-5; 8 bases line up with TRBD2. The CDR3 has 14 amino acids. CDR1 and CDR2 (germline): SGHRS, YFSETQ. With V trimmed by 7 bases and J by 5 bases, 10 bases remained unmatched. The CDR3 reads CASGIGLAGETQYF. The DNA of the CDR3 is TGCGCCAGCGGAATCGGACTAGCCGGCGAGACCCAGTACTTC. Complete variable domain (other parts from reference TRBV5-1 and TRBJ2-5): KAGVTQTPRYLIKTRGQQVTLSCSPISGHRSVSWYQQTPGQGLQFLFEYFSETQRNKGNFPGRFSGRQFSNSRSEMNVSTLELGDSALYLCASGIGLAGETQYFGPGTRLLVL.

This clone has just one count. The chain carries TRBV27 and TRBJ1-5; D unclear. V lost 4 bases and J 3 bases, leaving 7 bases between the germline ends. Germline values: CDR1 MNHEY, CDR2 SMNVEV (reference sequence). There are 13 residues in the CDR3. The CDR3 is CASSYTFNQPQHF. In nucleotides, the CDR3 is TGTGCCAGCAGTTACACCTTCAATCAGCCCCAGCATTTT.

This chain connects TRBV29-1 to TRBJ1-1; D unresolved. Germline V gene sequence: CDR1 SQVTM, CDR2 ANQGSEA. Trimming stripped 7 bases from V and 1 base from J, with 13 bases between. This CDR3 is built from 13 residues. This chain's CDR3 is CSARAGGNTEAFF. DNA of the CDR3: TGCAGCGCCCGGGCAGGAGGGAACACTGAAGCTTTCTTT.

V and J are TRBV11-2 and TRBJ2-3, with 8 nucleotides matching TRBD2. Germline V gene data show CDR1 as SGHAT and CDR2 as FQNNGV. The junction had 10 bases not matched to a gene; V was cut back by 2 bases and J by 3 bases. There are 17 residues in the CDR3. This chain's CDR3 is CASSLLPSGSLTDTQYF. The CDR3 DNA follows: TGTGCCAGCAGCTTACTCCCCAGCGGGAGCCTAACAGATACGCAGTATTTT.

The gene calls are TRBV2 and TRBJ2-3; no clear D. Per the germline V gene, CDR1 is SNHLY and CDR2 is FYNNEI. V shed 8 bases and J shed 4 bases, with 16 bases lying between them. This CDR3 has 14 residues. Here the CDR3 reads CASEPAWGADTQYF. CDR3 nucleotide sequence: TGTGCCAGCGAGCCGGCGTGGGGTGCAGATACGCAGTATTTT.

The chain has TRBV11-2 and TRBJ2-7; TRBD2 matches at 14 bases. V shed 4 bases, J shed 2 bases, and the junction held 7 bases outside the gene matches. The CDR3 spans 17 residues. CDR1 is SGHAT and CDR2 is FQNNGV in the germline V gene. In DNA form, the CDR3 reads TGTGCCAGCAGCTCGGGACTAGCGGGAGTGGGGCCCTACGAGCAGTACTTC. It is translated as CASSSGLAGVGPYEQYF.

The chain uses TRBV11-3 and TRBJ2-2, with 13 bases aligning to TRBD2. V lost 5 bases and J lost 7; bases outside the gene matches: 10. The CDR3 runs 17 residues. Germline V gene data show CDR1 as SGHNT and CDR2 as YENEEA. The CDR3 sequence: CASSPTSGRAQVGELFF. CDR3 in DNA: TGTGCCAGCAGCCCCACTAGCGGGAGGGCCCAGGTCGGGGAGCTGTTTTTT.

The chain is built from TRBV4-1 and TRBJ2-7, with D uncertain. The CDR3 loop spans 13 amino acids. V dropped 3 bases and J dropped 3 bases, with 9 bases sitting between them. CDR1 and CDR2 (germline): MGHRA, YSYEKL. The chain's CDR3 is CASSQESYYEQYF. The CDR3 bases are TGCGCCAGCAGCCAGGAAAGCTACTACGAGCAGTACTTC.

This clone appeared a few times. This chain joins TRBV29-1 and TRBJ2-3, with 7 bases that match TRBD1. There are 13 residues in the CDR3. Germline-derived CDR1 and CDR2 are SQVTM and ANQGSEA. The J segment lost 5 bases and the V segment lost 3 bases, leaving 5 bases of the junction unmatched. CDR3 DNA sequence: TGCAGCGTTGATGGGTACAGGGGAGATACGCAGTATTTT. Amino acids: CSVDGYRGDTQYF.

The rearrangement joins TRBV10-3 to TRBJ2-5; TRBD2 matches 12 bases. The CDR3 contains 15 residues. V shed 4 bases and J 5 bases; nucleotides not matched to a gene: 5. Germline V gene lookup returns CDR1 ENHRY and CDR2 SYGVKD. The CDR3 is CAISVSSGRGETQYF. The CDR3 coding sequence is TGTGCCATCAGTGTATCTAGCGGGAGGGGGGAGACCCAGTACTTC.

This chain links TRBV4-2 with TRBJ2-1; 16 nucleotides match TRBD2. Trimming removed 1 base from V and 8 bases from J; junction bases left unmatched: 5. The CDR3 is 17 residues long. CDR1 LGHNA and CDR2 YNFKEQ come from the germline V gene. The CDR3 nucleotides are TGTGCCAGCAGCCAAGTCGGGACTAGCGGGAGGGGCGATGAGCAGTTCTTC. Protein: CASSQVGTSGRGDEQFF.

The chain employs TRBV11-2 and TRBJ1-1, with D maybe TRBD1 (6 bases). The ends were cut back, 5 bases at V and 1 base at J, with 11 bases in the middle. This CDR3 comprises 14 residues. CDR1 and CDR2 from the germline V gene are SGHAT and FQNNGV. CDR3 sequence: CASSPRGANTEAFF. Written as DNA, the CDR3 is TGTGCCAGCAGCCCCCGGGGGGCGAACACTGAAGCTTTCTTT.

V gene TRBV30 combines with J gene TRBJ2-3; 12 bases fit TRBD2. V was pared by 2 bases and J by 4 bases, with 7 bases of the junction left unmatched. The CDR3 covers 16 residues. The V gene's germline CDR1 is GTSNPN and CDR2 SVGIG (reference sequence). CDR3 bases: TGTGCCTGGAGTCCCCTAGCGGGAGGGCCGGCAGATACGCAGTATTTT. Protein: CAWSPLAGGPADTQYF.

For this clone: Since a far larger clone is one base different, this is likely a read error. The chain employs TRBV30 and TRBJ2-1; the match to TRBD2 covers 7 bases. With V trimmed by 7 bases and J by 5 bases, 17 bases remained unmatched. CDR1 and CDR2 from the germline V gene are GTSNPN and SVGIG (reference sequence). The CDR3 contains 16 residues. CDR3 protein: CALNFGGRGSNNEQFF. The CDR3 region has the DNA TGTGCCTTGAATTTCGGGGGGAGGGGATCTAACAATGAGCAGTTCTTC.

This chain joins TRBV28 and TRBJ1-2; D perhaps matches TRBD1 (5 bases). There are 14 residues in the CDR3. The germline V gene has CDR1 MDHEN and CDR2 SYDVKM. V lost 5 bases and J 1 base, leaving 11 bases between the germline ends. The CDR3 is CASSGGLSNYGYTF. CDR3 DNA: TGTGCCAGCAGTGGGGGACTGAGTAACTATGGCTACACCTTC.

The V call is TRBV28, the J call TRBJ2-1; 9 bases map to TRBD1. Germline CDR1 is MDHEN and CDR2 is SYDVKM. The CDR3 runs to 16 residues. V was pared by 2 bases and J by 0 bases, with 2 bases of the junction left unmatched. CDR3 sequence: CASSLGTGTSYNEQFF. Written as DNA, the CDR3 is TGTGCCAGCAGTTTAGGGACAGGGACCTCCTACAATGAGCAGTTCTTC.

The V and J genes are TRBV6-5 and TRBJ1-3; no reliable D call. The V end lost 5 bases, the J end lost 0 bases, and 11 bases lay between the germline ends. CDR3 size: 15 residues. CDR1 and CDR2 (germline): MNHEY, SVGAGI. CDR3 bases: TGTGCCAGCAGTCGCTCGGCCCCCTCTGGAAACACCATATATTTT. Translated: CASSRSAPSGNTIYF.

CDR3 amino acids: CASSVAGNTGELFF. Written as DNA, the CDR3 is TGTGCCAGCAGCGTAGCCGGGAATACCGGGGAGCTGTTTTTT. The genes are TRBV9 and TRBJ2-2; weak D call: TRBD2 (5 bases). Trimming stripped 0 bases from V and 5 bases from J, with 8 bases between. This CDR3 region has 14 residues. Looked up from germline, CDR1 is SGDLS and CDR2 is YYNGEE.

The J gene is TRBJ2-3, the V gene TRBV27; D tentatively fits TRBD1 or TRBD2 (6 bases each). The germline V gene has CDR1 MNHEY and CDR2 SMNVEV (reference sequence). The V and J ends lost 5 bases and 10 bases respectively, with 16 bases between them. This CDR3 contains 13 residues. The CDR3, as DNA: TGTGCCAGCAGTCGTCTGGGGGGCCATCCGCAGTATTTT. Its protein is CASSRLGGHPQYF.

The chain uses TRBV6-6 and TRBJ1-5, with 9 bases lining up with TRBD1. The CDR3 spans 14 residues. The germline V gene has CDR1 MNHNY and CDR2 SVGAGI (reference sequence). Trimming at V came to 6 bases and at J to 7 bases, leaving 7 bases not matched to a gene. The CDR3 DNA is TGTGCCAGCAGGGAACAGGGGGCTGGCCAGCCCCAGCATTTT. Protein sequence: CASREQGAGQPQHF.

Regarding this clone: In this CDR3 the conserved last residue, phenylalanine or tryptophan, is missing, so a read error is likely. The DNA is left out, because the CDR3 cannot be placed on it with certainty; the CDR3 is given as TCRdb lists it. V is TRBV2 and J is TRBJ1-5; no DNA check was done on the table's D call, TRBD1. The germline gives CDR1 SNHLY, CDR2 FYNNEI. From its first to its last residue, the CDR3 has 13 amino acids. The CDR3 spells CASSFDNRGSTSI.

DNA for the CDR3: TGCGCCAGCAGTGAGTCTGGAGGGGGCAATGAGCAGTTCTTC. Translation: CASSESGGGNEQFF. J is TRBJ2-1 and V is TRBV10-2, with D perhaps given as TRBD1 or TRBD2 (6 bases each). Germline V gene data show CDR1 as WSHSY and CDR2 as SAAADI. This CDR3 region has 14 residues. Trimming stripped 0 bases from V and 6 bases from J, with 9 bases between.

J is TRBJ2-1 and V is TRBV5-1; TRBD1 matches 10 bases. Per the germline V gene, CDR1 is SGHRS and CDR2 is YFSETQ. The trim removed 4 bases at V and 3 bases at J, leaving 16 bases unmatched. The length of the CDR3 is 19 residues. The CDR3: CASSGGQGMELTYYNEQFF. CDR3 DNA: TGCGCCAGCAGCGGGGGACAGGGGATGGAACTAACCTACTACAATGAGCAGTTCTTC.

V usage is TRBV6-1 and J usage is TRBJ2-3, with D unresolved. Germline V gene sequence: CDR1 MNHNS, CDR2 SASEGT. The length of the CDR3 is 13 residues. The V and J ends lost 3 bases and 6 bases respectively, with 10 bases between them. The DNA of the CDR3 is TGTGCCAGCAGTGACGGGCCCCGGGATACGCAGTATTTT. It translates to CASSDGPRDTQYF.